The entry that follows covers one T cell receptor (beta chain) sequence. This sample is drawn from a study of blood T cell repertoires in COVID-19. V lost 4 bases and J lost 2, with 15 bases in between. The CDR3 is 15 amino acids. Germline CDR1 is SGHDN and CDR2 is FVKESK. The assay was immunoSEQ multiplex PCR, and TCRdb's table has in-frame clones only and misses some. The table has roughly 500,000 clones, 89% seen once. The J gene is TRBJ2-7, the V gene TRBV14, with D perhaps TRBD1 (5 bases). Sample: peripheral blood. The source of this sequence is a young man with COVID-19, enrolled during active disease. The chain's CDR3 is CASSLGGRVTYEQYF. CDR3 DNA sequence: TGTGCCAGCAGCCTCGGTGGCAGGGTCACCTACGAGCAGTACTTC. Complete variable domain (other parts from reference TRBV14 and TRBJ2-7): EAGVTQFPSHSVIEKGQTVTLRCDPISGHDNLYWYRRVMGKEIKFLLHFVKESKQDESGMPNNRFLAERTGGTYSTLKVQPAELEDSGVYFCASSLGGRVTYEQYFGPGTRLTVT.